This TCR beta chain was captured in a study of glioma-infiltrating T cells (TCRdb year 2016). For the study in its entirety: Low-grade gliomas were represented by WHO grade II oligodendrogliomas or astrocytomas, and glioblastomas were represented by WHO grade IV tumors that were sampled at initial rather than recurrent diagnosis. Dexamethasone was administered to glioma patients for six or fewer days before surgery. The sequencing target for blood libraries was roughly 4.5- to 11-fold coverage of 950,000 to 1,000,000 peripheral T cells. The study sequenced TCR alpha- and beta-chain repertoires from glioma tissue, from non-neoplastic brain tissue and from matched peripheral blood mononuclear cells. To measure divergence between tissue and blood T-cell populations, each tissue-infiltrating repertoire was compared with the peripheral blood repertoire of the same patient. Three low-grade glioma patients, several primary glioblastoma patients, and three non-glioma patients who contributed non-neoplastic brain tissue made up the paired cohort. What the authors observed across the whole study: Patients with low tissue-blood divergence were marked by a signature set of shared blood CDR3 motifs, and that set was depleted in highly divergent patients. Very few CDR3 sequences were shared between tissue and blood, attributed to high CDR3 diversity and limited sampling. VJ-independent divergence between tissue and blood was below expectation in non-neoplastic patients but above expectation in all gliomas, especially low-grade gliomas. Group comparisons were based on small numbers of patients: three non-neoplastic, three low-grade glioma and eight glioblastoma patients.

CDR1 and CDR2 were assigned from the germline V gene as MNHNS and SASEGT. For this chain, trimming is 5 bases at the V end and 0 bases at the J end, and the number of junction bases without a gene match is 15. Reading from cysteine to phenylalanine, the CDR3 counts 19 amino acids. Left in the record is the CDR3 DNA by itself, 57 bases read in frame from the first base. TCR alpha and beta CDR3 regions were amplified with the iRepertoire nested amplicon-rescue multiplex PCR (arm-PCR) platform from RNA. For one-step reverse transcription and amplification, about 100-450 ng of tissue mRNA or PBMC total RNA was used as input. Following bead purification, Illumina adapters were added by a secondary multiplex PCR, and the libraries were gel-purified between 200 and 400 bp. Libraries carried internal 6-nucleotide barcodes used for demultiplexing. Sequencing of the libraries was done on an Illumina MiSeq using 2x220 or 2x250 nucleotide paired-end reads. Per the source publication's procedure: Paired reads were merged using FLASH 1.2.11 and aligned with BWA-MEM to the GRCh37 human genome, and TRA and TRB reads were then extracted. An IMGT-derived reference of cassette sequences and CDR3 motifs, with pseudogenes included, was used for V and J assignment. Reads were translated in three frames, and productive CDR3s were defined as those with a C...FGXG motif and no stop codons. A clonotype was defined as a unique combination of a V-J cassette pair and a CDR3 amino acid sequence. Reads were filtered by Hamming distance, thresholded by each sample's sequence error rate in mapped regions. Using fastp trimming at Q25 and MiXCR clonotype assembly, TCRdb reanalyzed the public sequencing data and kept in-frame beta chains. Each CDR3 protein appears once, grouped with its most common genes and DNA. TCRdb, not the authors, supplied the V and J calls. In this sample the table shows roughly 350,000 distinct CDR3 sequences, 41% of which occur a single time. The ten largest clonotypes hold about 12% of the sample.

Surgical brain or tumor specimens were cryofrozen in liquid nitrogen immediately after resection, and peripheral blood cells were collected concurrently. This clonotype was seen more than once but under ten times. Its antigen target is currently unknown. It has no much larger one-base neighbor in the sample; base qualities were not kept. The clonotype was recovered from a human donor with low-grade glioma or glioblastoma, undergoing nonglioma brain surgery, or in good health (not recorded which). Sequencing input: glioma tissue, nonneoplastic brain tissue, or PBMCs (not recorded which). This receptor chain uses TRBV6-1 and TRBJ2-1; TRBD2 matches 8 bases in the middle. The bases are TGTGCCAGCAGTCCTTCCTCCGCCTTAAGCGGGAGCTCCTACAATGAGCAGTTCTTC. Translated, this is CASSPSSALSGSSYNEQFF.